The clone carrying this T cell receptor (beta chain) was counted between two and nine times. Trimming shortened V by 1 base and J by 3 bases, and 21 bases separated the two germline ends. The CDR3 is 18 residues long. CDR1 and CDR2 (germline): SGHAT, FQNNGV. This sample is part of a study of blood T cell repertoires in COVID-19. The wider study: From the United States, Italy and Spain came samples of acute and convalescent COVID-19.

The data were produced by immunoSEQ multiplex PCR, yet TCRdb's version contains in-frame clones alone and is incomplete. The sample has 350,000 to 500,000 clones, roughly 88% seen once. Assignments of participants to cohorts depended upon their own reported clinical history. The chain uses TRBV11-2 and TRBJ1-1, with TRBD1 as a possible D gene (5 bases). The sequenced sample consisted of PBMCs or T cells enriched from blood (not recorded which). This receptor was taken from a woman aged 18-29 years who had been exposed to COVID-19. This chain's CDR3 is CASSLGLPGPRVDTEAFF. The CDR3, as DNA: TGTGCCAGCAGCTTAGGGTTGCCAGGCCCCAGGGTGGACACTGAAGCTTTCTTT.